The 24 T cell receptor beta chains presented below share a single source sample, sequenced in a study of T cell repertoires in cytomegalovirus infection. A single record per CDR3 protein comes from TCRdb applying MiXCR to the reads. The table lists around 280,000 distinct CDR3 sequences, about 8.8% of them singletons. The sequencing input was PBMCs. Every receptor here comes from a human donor in good health (CMV status not recorded). Some clones in this sample may be carry-over from other donors' samples.

This clonotype was counted ten times or more. The gene calls are TRBV6-5 and TRBJ1-5, with D perhaps TRBD1 (5 bases). Germline V CDR1 and CDR2: MNHEY, SVGAGI. Trimming removed 5 bases from V and 6 bases from J, with 11 bases in between. The CDR3 is made up of 13 amino acids. CDR3 nucleotide sequence: TGTGCCAGCAGTCCACAGGCTCCTCAGCCCCAGCATTTT. Its translation is CASSPQAPQPQHF.

This clonotype was seen at least ten times. The chain uses TRBV20-1 and TRBJ1-5, with D maybe TRBD1 (5 bases). The germline V gene has CDR1 DFQATT and CDR2 SNEGSKA (reference sequence). This CDR3 has 15 amino acids. V was pared by 1 base and J by 4 bases, with 14 bases between. CDR3 amino acids: CSARATGGRNQPQHF. The DNA for the CDR3 is TGCAGTGCTAGAGCAACAGGTGGGCGAAATCAGCCCCAGCATTTT.

This clonotype was found a few times. The CDR3 is CASSSGDRDVGGELFF. DNA for the CDR3: TGTGCCAGCAGCTCTGGGGACAGGGACGTCGGCGGGGAGCTGTTTTTT. The chain uses TRBV9 and TRBJ2-2; the match to TRBD1 covers 9 bases. This CDR3 has 16 residues. Trimming at V came to 4 bases and at J to 7 bases, leaving 11 bases not matched to a gene. CDR1 is SGDLS and CDR2 is YYNGEE in the germline V gene.

This sequence joins TRBV19 and TRBJ2-7; tentatively, D is TRBD1 (5 bases). The CDR3 spans 17 residues. Germline CDR1 LNHDA, CDR2 SQIVND (reference sequence). The V gene lost 6 bases and the J gene lost 3 bases, with 24 bases spanning the gap. CDR3 coding DNA: TGTGCCAGTAGATCCACGAAGGGGTCTCTATTTCACTACGAGCAGTACTTC. It specifies CASRSTKGSLFHYEQYF.

There are many counts of this clonotype. The V gene is TRBV4-3, the J gene TRBJ1-6, with D possibly TRBD1 on 5 matching bases. Trimming removed 0 bases from V and 7 bases from J, with 13 bases in between. The CDR3 is 16 residues long. Per germline, CDR1 LGHNA and CDR2 YSLEER. CDR3 coding DNA: TGCGCCAGCAGCCAAGATACCGGGGCCTTAAATTCACCCCTCCACTTT. Translated: CASSQDTGALNSPLHF.

Many counts were recorded for this clonotype. This chain connects TRBV7-9 to TRBJ1-2; 7 nucleotides agree with TRBD1. Germline loops: CDR1 SEHNR, CDR2 FQNEAQ (reference sequence). This CDR3 has 19 amino acids. V shed 5 bases and J 0 bases; nucleotides not matched to a gene: 18. CDR3 region: CASSRRTGEGQLANYGYTF. CDR3 sequence (DNA): TGTGCCAGCAGCCGCAGGACAGGAGAGGGGCAGTTAGCTAACTATGGCTACACCTTC.

The sample holds many counts of this clonotype. J is TRBJ2-1 and V is TRBV6-2 or TRBV6-3; TRBD2 matches 9 bases. Germline lookup yields CDR1 MNHEY and CDR2 SVGEGT. CDR3 size: 15 residues. V lost 4 bases, J lost 3 bases, and 4 bases stayed unmatched. The CDR3 nucleotides read TGTGCCAGCAGTTTAGCGGGGGTGATCTACAATGAGCAGTTCTTC. It is translated as CASSLAGVIYNEQFF.

Many counts were recorded for this clonotype. This chain uses TRBV19 with TRBJ2-2; the D gene is possibly TRBD1 (6 bases). Trimming cost V 3 bases and J 6 bases, with 20 bases left between them. This CDR3 spans 17 amino acids. The germline CDR1 and CDR2 sequences are LNHDA and SQIVND (reference sequence). The CDR3 spells CASSIRTVKSRAGELFF. Here the CDR3 DNA reads TGTGCCAGTAGTATTAGGACAGTAAAGTCGCGGGCCGGGGAGCTGTTTTTT.

This clonotype was counted at least ten times. The rearrangement joins TRBV7-2 to TRBJ1-2; D is perhaps TRBD1 (6 bases). Trimming left V 4 bases short and J 6 bases short, with 12 bases between. Germline V gene lookup returns CDR1 SGHTA and CDR2 FQGNSA. The CDR3 has 13 amino acids. The CDR3 nucleotides are TGTGCCAGCAGCTCACAGGGATTTCATGGCTACACCTTC. Translating it yields CASSSQGFHGYTF.

This clonotype was detected ten times or more. The V and J genes are TRBV20-1 and TRBJ2-3; TRBD2 aligns across 11 bases. Germline assignment: CDR1 DFQATT and CDR2 SNEGSKA (reference sequence). The length of the CDR3 is 17 residues. V lost 0 bases to trimming and J lost 2 bases; unmatched junction nucleotides: 7. In DNA, the CDR3 is TGCAGTGCTAGAGATCCTACTAGCGGGGGAAACACAGATACGCAGTATTTT. The encoded protein is CSARDPTSGGNTDTQYF.

This clonotype was counted at least ten times. This sequence joins TRBV6-6 and TRBJ1-2; 9 bases agree with TRBD1. The V gene's germline CDR1 is MNHNY and CDR2 SVGAGI (reference sequence). This CDR3 has 14 residues. V trimming: 2 bases; J trimming: 4 bases; junction bases outside the gene matches: 2. CDR3 nucleotide sequence: TGTGCCAGCAGTTACACAGGGGGCGGCTATGGCTACACCTTC. This codes for CASSYTGGGYGYTF.

This clonotype was detected ten times or more. The V call is TRBV25-1, the J call TRBJ1-1; D gene unclear. V was clipped by 6 bases and J by 4 bases, with 12 bases between them. This CDR3 has 13 residues. CDR1 and CDR2 from the germline V gene are MGHDK and SYGVNS. The DNA for the CDR3 is TGTGCCAGCAGGGGGTGGGAAGGCACTGAAGCTTTCTTT. It translates to CASRGWEGTEAFF. Full variable domain (remainder filled in from reference TRBV25-1 and TRBJ1-1): EADIYQTPRYLVIGTGKKITLECSQTMGHDKMYWYQQDPGMELHLIHYSYGVNSTEKGDLSSESTVSRIRTEHFPLTLESARPSHTSQYLCASRGWEGTEAFFGQGTRLTVV.

The J gene is TRBJ2-7, the V gene TRBV28, with D tentatively TRBD1 (5 bases). The CDR3 extends over 14 amino acids. Germline V CDR1 and CDR2: MDHEN, SYDVKM. CDR3 in amino acids: CVSYKSPIGAEQYV. In DNA form, the CDR3 reads TGTGTCAGCTACAAAAGCCCGATTGGGGCCGAGCAGTACGTC.

Remarks on this clonotype: Germline and junction disagree at one end, which may indicate a read error. The chain links TRBV7-2 to TRBJ1-2, with 7 bases fitting TRBD1. Germline CDR1 SGHTA, CDR2 FQGNSA. The CDR3 is 16 residues long. The CDR3 spells CASSLEAGGANYGYAF. The CDR3 DNA reads as TGTGCCAGCAGCTTAGAGGCAGGGGGAGCGAACTATGGCTACGCCTTT. Drawing the rest from reference TRBV7-2 and TRBJ1-2, the complete variable domain is GAGVSQSPSNKVTEKGKDVELRCDPISGHTALYWYRQSLGQGLEFLIYFQGNSAPDKSGLPSDRFSAERTGGSVSTLTIQRTQQEDSAVYLCASSLEAGGANYGYAFGSGTRLTVV.

In its sample, this clonotype was seen many times. The chain combines TRBV19 with TRBJ1-6; tentative D call: TRBD1 (5 bases). From germline, CDR1 is LNHDA and CDR2 SQIVND (reference sequence). The CDR3 loop spans 17 amino acids. V was cut by 5 bases and J by 5 bases, with 19 bases left in between. CDR3 protein: CASSAGRVGTDNSPLHF. The CDR3 DNA follows: TGTGCCAGTAGTGCAGGCCGGGTCGGGACTGATAATTCACCCCTCCACTTT. The variable domain in full, with the rest retrieved from reference TRBV19 and TRBJ1-6, is DGGITQSPKYLFRKEGQNVTLSCEQNLNHDAMYWYRQDPGQGLRLIYYSQIVNDFQKGDIAEGYSVSREKKESFPLTVTSAQKNPTAFYLCASSAGRVGTDNSPLHFGNGTRLTVT.

This clonotype occurred many times. V gene TRBV5-6 combines with J gene TRBJ1-1; D gene uncertain. V was clipped by 1 base and J by 3 bases, with 19 bases between them. Per germline, CDR1 SGHDT and CDR2 YYEEEE. The CDR3 covers 17 residues. CDR3 bases: TGTGCCAGCAGCTTGCTCCGGGAGAGATATACGTACACTGAAGCTTTCTTT. Translated: CASSLLRERYTYTEAFF.

The chain is built from TRBV5-6 and TRBJ2-7; no reliable D call. V dropped 2 bases and J dropped 3 bases, with 3 bases sitting between them. The germline CDR1 and CDR2 sequences are SGHDT and YYEEEE. The CDR3 consists of 11 residues. The CDR3: CASSFNYEQYV. The CDR3 region has the DNA TGTGCCAGCAGCTTCAACTACGAGCAGTACGTC.

This clonotype was picked up many times. The chain combines TRBV18 with TRBJ2-3, with D perhaps TRBD2 (5 bases). This CDR3 region has 15 residues. Germline V CDR1 and CDR2: KGHSH, LQKENI. V was pared by 2 bases and J by 2 bases, with 11 bases between. This CDR3 is CASSPDYLNTDTQYF. Here the CDR3 DNA reads TGTGCCAGCTCACCAGACTACCTAAACACAGATACGCAGTATTTT.

This clonotype has more than one count but fewer than ten. The V gene is TRBV20-1, the J gene TRBJ1-2; no definite D call. The germline V and J ends were trimmed by 6 bases and 3 bases, with 20 bases remaining between them. Germline V gene data show CDR1 as DFQATT and CDR2 as SNEGSKA (reference sequence). The CDR3 has 15 residues. The CDR3 loop is CSAAVRTGRDYGYTF. The DNA for the CDR3 is TGCAGTGCGGCCGTGCGAACCGGACGGGACTATGGCTACACCTTC.

This clonotype was seen ten or more times. CDR3 protein: CSARRSNTEAFF. The CDR3 DNA reads as TGCAGTGCTAGAAGAAGTAACACTGAAGCTTTCTTT. V is TRBV20-1 and J is TRBJ1-1; D is ambiguous. In germline, CDR1 is DFQATT, CDR2 SNEGSKA (reference sequence). The V end lost 2 bases, the J end lost 2 bases, and 6 bases lay between the germline ends. This CDR3 contains 12 residues.

This chain links TRBV19 with TRBJ2-5; D is perhaps TRBD1 (6 bases). CDR3 length: 16 amino acids. Germline lookup yields CDR1 LNHDA and CDR2 SQIVND (reference sequence). V lost 4 bases and J 1 base, leaving 16 bases between the germline ends. The CDR3 region is CASSTTLQGTQETQYF. The CDR3 nucleotides are TGTGCCAGTAGTACCACCCTACAGGGCACCCAAGAGACCCAGTACTTC. Using reference TRBV19 and TRBJ2-5 for the parts outside the CDR3, the full variable domain is DGGITQSPKYLFRKEGQNVTLSCEQNLNHDAMYWYRQDPGQGLRLIYYSQIVNDFQKGDIAEGYSVSREKKESFPLTVTSAQKNPTAFYLCASSTTLQGTQETQYFGPGTRLLVL.

The chain has TRBV6-5 and TRBJ2-5; possible D gene TRBD1, 7 bases. V gave up 7 bases and J gave up 0 bases, with 21 bases separating them. This CDR3 is built from 17 residues. Germline V gene sequence: CDR1 MNHEY, CDR2 SVGAGI. The CDR3 coding sequence is TGTGCCAGCACTCGTGGGCGACTAGGGGGCTACCAAGAGACCCAGTACTTC. Protein product: CASTRGRLGGYQETQYF.

In this sample, this clonotype turned up a few times. The chain uses TRBV29-1 and TRBJ2-6; D might be TRBD2 (7 bases). This CDR3 has 16 residues. The germline gives CDR1 SQVTM, CDR2 ANQGSEA. The V end lost 4 bases, the J end lost 0 bases, and 13 bases lay between the germline ends. The CDR3: CSVGEGHLSGANVLTF. CDR3 in DNA: TGCAGCGTTGGGGAGGGACATCTCTCTGGGGCCAACGTCCTGACTTTC.

The table lists this clonotype with many counts. This chain uses TRBV20-1 with TRBJ2-7; D remains unclear. The germline V and J ends were trimmed by 5 bases and 3 bases, with 11 bases remaining between them. Germline assignment: CDR1 DFQATT and CDR2 SNEGSKA (reference sequence). The length of the CDR3 is 12 residues. DNA for the CDR3: TGCAGTGCTCCGGGCCCTCACTACGAGCAGTACTTC. It codes for CSAPGPHYEQYF.